This TCR beta chain was documented in a study of CD8 T cells in Susac syndrome. The multiple sclerosis controls were treatment-naive patients, and their relapsing-remitting disease was stable or active. Germline V gives CDR1 SEHNR, CDR2 FQNEAQ (reference sequence). This CDR3 spans 14 amino acids. RNA was extracted with the RNeasy kit, and a quantity of 0.5 to 1 ug was reverse transcribed using random hexamers. The CDR3 of TCR beta was amplified by immunoSEQ multiplex PCR across 54 Vbeta and 13 Jbeta. TCRdb re-analysed the immunoSEQ multiplex PCR reads in MiXCR, keeping a single row per CDR3 protein. The table has some 120,000 distinct CDR3 sequences, about 94% seen once. Comments on this clonotype: At one end the junction does not follow the germline gene, possibly because of a read error.

This TCR came from a human donor with multiple sclerosis. The chain carries TRBV7-9 and TRBJ1-2, with TRBD1 matching over 8 bases. The sequenced sample was CD4+ T cells from PBMCs. For the CDR3, the DNA is TGTGCCAGCATCTTAGACAGGGGTGACTATGGCTACACCTTC. It yields the protein CASILDRGDYGYTF.